The 5 T cell receptor beta chains below all came from one sample that was sequenced in a study of control samples from healthy donors and cancer patients. Method: immunoSEQ multiplex PCR; TCRdb's copy keeps in-frame clones and lacks some. The sample contains around 29,000 clones, less than 80% of which appear only once. Source material: PBMCs. Receptors were obtained from a man aged 55 to 70 with head and neck cancer.

This chain connects TRBV11-3 to TRBJ1-1; D uncertain. The CDR3 is 13 residues long. The V gene's germline CDR1 is SGHNT and CDR2 YENEEA. Trimming cost V 2 bases and J 1 base, with 5 bases left between them. DNA for the CDR3: TGTGCCAGCAGCTTAAACAGGAACACTGAAGCTTTCTTT. Translation gives CASSLNRNTEAFF.

This clone appeared once. This chain connects TRBV3-1 (or the pseudogene TRBV3-2) to TRBJ2-1; D call uncertain. There are 15 residues in the CDR3. Germline CDR1 reads LGHDT; CDR2 reads YNNKEL (reference sequence). Trimming removed 3 bases from V and 3 bases from J, with 12 bases in between. Here the CDR3 DNA reads TGTGCCAGCAGCCAGGACCTCAACAGCTACAATGAGCAGTTCTTC. This translates into CASSQDLNSYNEQFF.

The V and J genes are TRBV14 and TRBJ2-1; TRBD2 aligns across 8 bases. This CDR3 is built from 14 residues. V shed 4 bases and J 12 bases; nucleotides not matched to a gene: 11. Per the germline V gene, CDR1 is SGHDN and CDR2 is FVKESK. CDR3 sequence reads: CASSPRAGGGRQFF. Written as DNA, the CDR3 is TGTGCCAGCAGCCCGCGGGCGGGAGGCGGTCGGCAGTTCTTC.

The rearrangement links TRBV6-1 to TRBJ1-1, with D hard to call. Germline CDR1 reads MNHNS; CDR2 reads SASEGT. The CDR3 contains 11 residues. Trimming removed 3 bases at V and 11 bases at J, with 10 bases between. The CDR3: CASSDTRMAFF. CDR3 coding DNA: TGTGCCAGCAGTGACACCAGGATGGCTTTCTTT.

This chain links TRBV2 with TRBJ1-3, with D perhaps TRBD1 (5 bases). Per the germline V gene, CDR1 is SNHLY and CDR2 is FYNNEI. This CDR3 has 12 amino acids. With 7 bases removed from V and 7 bases from J, the gap between germline ends came to 11 bases. In DNA form, the CDR3 reads TGTGCCAGCATCGGCAGGGCTAACACCATATATTTT. It codes for CASIGRANTIYF.